This T cell receptor beta chain was captured by sequencing in a study of blood T cells in healthy people across ages. Study results and limitations: CMV status of donors was not determined, possibly confounding expanded clonotype changes.

V was clipped by 0 bases and J by 4 bases, with 9 bases between them. Germline V gives CDR1 DFQATT, CDR2 SNEGSKA (reference sequence). CDR3 length: 13 amino acids. This clonotype appeared a few times. Its antigen is unidentified. It was with a sample-barcoded 5' primer and a J-beta primer mix that a second PCR of roughly 6 to 12 cycles was run. TCRdb ran MiXCR on the 5' RACE reads and lists one entry per CDR3 protein. Of roughly 2 million distinct CDR3 sequences in the sample, roughly 52% were seen once. The donors, aged about 6 to 90, were healthy Caucasians from Russia. Ten milliliters of peripheral blood were drawn from each donor into EDTA-treated tubes. Each sample provided at least 5.5 micrograms of extracted total RNA.

The sequence came from a woman aged 40 to 50 in good health. The V and J genes are TRBV20-1 and TRBJ1-2; D is undetermined. Sequenced: blood. The CDR3 coding sequence is TGCAGTGCTAGAGAAGCGACCCTCTATGGCTACACCTTC. The encoded protein is CSAREATLYGYTF.